Listed below are T cell receptor beta chains from one sample, sequenced in a study of T-cell reconstitution after alpha-beta-depleted transplantation in children. TCRdb used MiXCR to reprocess the PCR reads, holding one entry per CDR3 protein. The sample shows 250,000 to 350,000 distinct CDR3 sequences, 9.9% of them seen only once. Material: PBMCs from the stem cell graft donor, obtained from the stem cell graft. All receptors come from a human donor who donated a stem cell graft to a child with SCID. Both conserved end residues are part of each CDR3. D genes are given only for firm matches. A clone size is listed for some rows: how often the clone was seen (once, few, many), or a class if it is expanded.

TGTGCCAGCAGCTTAGGCGGGTTGTTAAGGCTCGATGAGCAGTTCTTC,CASSLGGLLRLDEQFF,TRBJ2-1,TRBV7-2,many,NA
TGTGCCAGCTCACGCGAAATCAGCAGGGGGGGGACACAAGAGACCCAGTACTTC,CASSREISRGGTQETQYF,TRBJ2-5,TRBV18,NA,NA
TGTGCCAGCAGCGTAACTAGCGGGGGGCCGCCCCAGAGCTCCTACAATGAGCAGTTCTTC,CASSVTSGGPPQSSYNEQFF,TRBJ2-1,TRBV9,NA,TRBD2
TGCAGTGCCGTTAGGACTACAGGGGGCCCGGATGAGCAGTTCTTC,CSAVRTTGGPDEQFF,TRBJ2-1,TRBV20-1,few,TRBD1
TGTGCCAGCAGCTTATCGGGCGGGGAGCTGTTTTTT,CASSLSGGELFF,TRBJ2-2,TRBV7-6,many,NA
TGTGCCAGCAGCTTTCTTATGGACAGCTACGAGCAGTACTTC,CASSFLMDSYEQYF,TRBJ2-7,TRBV3-1,few,NA
TGTGCCAGCAGCTTTCGAGCTTCGGATACGCAGTATTTT,CASSFRASDTQYF,TRBJ2-3,TRBV7-7,few,NA
TGTGCCAGCAGCTGGAACAGGGGGCTCGGCTCTGGGGCCAACGTCCTGACTTTC,CASSWNRGLGSGANVLTF,TRBJ2-6,TRBV7-3,NA,TRBD1
TGCAGCGTTCAGGGGGCGCTTACCGGGGAGCTGTTTTTT,CSVQGALTGELFF,TRBJ2-2,TRBV29-1,few,TRBD1
TGTGCCAGCAGCTTGTCCCAGGGAGGCAACTATGGCTACACCTTC,CASSLSQGGNYGYTF,TRBJ1-2,TRBV7-9,NA,NA
TGTGCCAGCTCACCATTTGCGGGACAGGCGAACACCGGGGAGCTGTTTTTT,CASSPFAGQANTGELFF,TRBJ2-2,TRBV18,few,TRBD1
TGTGCCAGCAGCTTGGGCAGGGGGCGGGGTGAGCAGTTCTTC,CASSLGRGRGEQFF,TRBJ2-1,TRBV7-2,NA,TRBD1
TGTGCCAGCGGAGCGGGGGGCGACAAGACCCAGTACTTC,CASGAGGDKTQYF,TRBJ2-5,TRBV12-3/TRBV12-4,NA,TRBD2
TGTGCCAGCAGTTCACAACTTAAGACCCAGTACTTC,CASSSQLKTQYF,TRBJ2-5,TRBV12-3/TRBV12-4,many,NA
TGCAGCGTCCCTAGCGGGGGAGAAGAGACCCAGTACTTC,CSVPSGGEETQYF,TRBJ2-5,TRBV29-1,NA,TRBD2
TGTGCCAGCAGTTACCGGGGTTCACCCCTCCACTTT,CASSYRGSPLHF,TRBJ1-6,TRBV6-5,NA,NA
TGTGCCAGCAGTGAATGGGGGACTGAAGCTTTCTTT,CASSEWGTEAFF,TRBJ1-1,TRBV25-1,NA,NA
TGCGCCAGCAGTGAGGCTATAAACTATGGCTACACCTTC,CASSEAINYGYTF,TRBJ1-2,TRBV10-2,many,NA
TGCAGTGCTAGAGATAGCGGGACAGGGCTAGAGACCCAGTACTTC,CSARDSGTGLETQYF,TRBJ2-5,TRBV20-1,many,NA
TGTGCCAGCAGCCCCGGGAGTTCACTAGAAAAACTGTTTTTT,CASSPGSSLEKLFF,TRBJ1-4,TRBV7-2,NA,NA
TGCGCCAGCAGCCAAGATAAATGGCAGTTCTACGAGCAGTACTTC,CASSQDKWQFYEQYF,TRBJ2-7,TRBV4-1,NA,NA
TGCGCCAGCAGCGGAAGACAGGGAGGGGATCAAGAGACCCAGTACTTC,CASSGRQGGDQETQYF,TRBJ2-5,TRBV5-1,NA,NA
TGTGCCAGCAGTTCCCGGACAGGCAGTCAGCCCCAGCATTTT,CASSSRTGSQPQHF,TRBJ1-5,TRBV12-3/TRBV12-4,many,TRBD1
TGTGCCAGCAGTCTCTCCTGGAGGTCCACTGAAGCTTTCTTT,CASSLSWRSTEAFF,TRBJ1-1,TRBV28,NA,NA
TGCGCCAGCAGCATGAGTAGAAGGGATGAAAAACTGTTTTTT,CASSMSRRDEKLFF,TRBJ1-4,TRBV5-1,many,NA
TGCGCCAGCAGCCAAGATCAAGGACTAGCGGGGGGTGATACGCAGTATTTT,CASSQDQGLAGGDTQYF,TRBJ2-3,TRBV4-1,NA,TRBD2
TGCAGTGCTGTGGCCGAGGGCACAGATACGCAGTATTTT,CSAVAEGTDTQYF,TRBJ2-3,TRBV20-1,NA,NA
TGCAGTGCTAGAAGGACAGGGGGAAGTGGCTACACCTTC,CSARRTGGSGYTF,TRBJ1-2,TRBV20-1,few,TRBD1
TGTGCCAGCAGCCCCCAGACAGGGCGAGGTGGCGGGGAGCTGTTTTTT,CASSPQTGRGGGELFF,TRBJ2-2,TRBV7-2,many,TRBD1
TGTGCCAGCAGCGTAGGGGGCACCTACAATGAGCAGTTCTTC,CASSVGGTYNEQFF,TRBJ2-1,TRBV9,many,NA
TGTGCCAGCAGTTTAGTGAAGGGACCTATCTACGAGCAGTACTTC,CASSLVKGPIYEQYF,TRBJ2-7,TRBV12-3/TRBV12-4,NA,NA
TGCAGCGCGCAGGGGGGAGCCTATGGCTACACCTTC,CSAQGGAYGYTF,TRBJ1-2,TRBV29-1,NA,TRBD1
TGTGCCAGCAGTTTTGGTCGTGGCTACACCTTC,CASSFGRGYTF,TRBJ1-2,TRBV12-3/TRBV12-4,NA,NA
TGTGCCAGCAGTTTACGCGGGGCCGCAGATACGCAGTATTTT,CASSLRGAADTQYF,TRBJ2-3,TRBV12-3/TRBV12-4,NA,NA
TGCAGTGCGACTATGAATTACGAGCAGTACTTC,CSATMNYEQYF,TRBJ2-7,TRBV20-1,NA,NA
TGTGCCAGCAGCCATAGAAGCGTGAGCGGGGAGCTGTTTTTT,CASSHRSVSGELFF,TRBJ2-2,TRBV14,many,NA
TGTGCCAGCAGTTTATTTCGGGGCCCCCAAGAGACCCAGTACTTC,CASSLFRGPQETQYF,TRBJ2-5,TRBV27,NA,NA
TGTGCCAGCAGCCTCCTTACACCCTTGGAGATCACTGAAGCTTTCTTT,CASSLLTPLEITEAFF,TRBJ1-1,TRBV21-1,many,NA
TGTGCCAGCAGCTCGGGACTAGCGGCCGGTCTCACCGGGGAGCTGTTTTTT,CASSSGLAAGLTGELFF,TRBJ2-2,TRBV7-7,NA,TRBD2
TGTGCCAGCGGGGAGCTGACAGCCGCCTATGGCTACACCTTC,CASGELTAAYGYTF,TRBJ1-2,TRBV2,NA,NA
TGCAGTGCTAGCCGGGGTCGTGTGGACGCTTTCTTT,CSASRGRVDAFF,TRBJ1-1,TRBV20-1,few,NA
TGTGCCAGCAGCGAGGAGGGGAACTTACCTACAGATACGCAGTATTTT,CASSEEGNLPTDTQYF,TRBJ2-3,TRBV9,few,NA
TGTGCCAGCAGTTACGGTACTAGCGGGGGCTCAAGATACTACGAGCAGTACTTC,CASSYGTSGGSRYYEQYF,TRBJ2-7,TRBV6-5,many,TRBD2